A single sample gave rise to the 14 T cell receptor beta chains below, sequenced in a study of blood T cell repertoires in COVID-19. Assay: immunoSEQ multiplex PCR; the TCRdb copy retains only in-frame clones and omits some. Of roughly 160,000 clones listed, more than 65% were seen once; the top ten hold roughly 9.6%. Sequenced sample: PBMCs or T cells enriched from blood (not recorded which). The source of these receptors is a man between 45 and 60 years old who had recovered from COVID-19.

This clone was detected once. The chain carries TRBV23-1 and TRBJ1-5; D is possibly TRBD1 (6 bases). TRBV23-1 counts as an open reading frame of uncertain function. V lost 1 base and J lost 4, with 17 bases in between. This CDR3 comprises 17 residues. The chain's CDR3 is CASSQLTGAVANQPQHF. The CDR3 DNA sequence: TGCGCCAGCAGTCAATTGACAGGAGCCGTTGCAAATCAGCCCCAGCATTTT.

This chain links TRBV27 with TRBJ2-1; D is possibly TRBD2 (6 bases). The CDR3 runs to 12 residues. Germline loops: CDR1 MNHEY, CDR2 SMNVEV (reference sequence). V dropped 4 bases and J dropped 13 bases, with 14 bases sitting between them. CDR3 coding DNA: TGTGCCAGCAGTTCCGGGAGAAGGATTCAGTTCTTC. Its translation is CASSSGRRIQFF.

This chain joins TRBV10-1 and TRBJ2-3; 9 positions match TRBD2. The CDR3 consists of 15 residues. CDR1 is WNHNN and CDR2 is SYGVQD in the germline V gene (reference sequence). J gave up 0 bases and V 10 bases, and 8 bases lay outside the gene matches. The CDR3 loop reads CANTLAGDSTDTQYF. CDR3 coding DNA: TGCGCCAACACCTTAGCGGGGGATAGCACAGATACGCAGTATTTT.

This chain connects TRBV6-6 to TRBJ1-6, with TRBD1 as a possible D gene (5 bases). The V end lost 2 bases, the J end lost 7 bases, and 12 bases lay between the germline ends. From germline, CDR1 is MNHNY and CDR2 SVGAGI (reference sequence). The CDR3 loop spans 15 amino acids. The CDR3 protein is CASSYLDKGNSPLHF. CDR3 coding DNA: TGTGCCAGCAGTTACCTGGATAAGGGGAATTCACCCCTCCACTTT.

J is TRBJ1-2 and V is TRBV28; tentatively, D is TRBD1 (5 bases). CDR1 MDHEN and CDR2 SYDVKM come from the germline V gene. Deletions cut 5 bases from V and 7 bases from J, with 14 bases between. The CDR3 spans 13 residues. The CDR3 DNA follows: TGTGCCAGCAGTACCGGCAGGGCAGCTGGCTACACCTTC. Residues: CASSTGRAAGYTF.

The V gene is TRBV7-6, the J gene TRBJ2-2, with 8 bases matching TRBD2. The germline V gene encodes CDR1 SGHVS and CDR2 FNYEAQ. Trimming removed 0 bases from V and 0 bases from J; junction bases left unmatched: 6. CDR3 length: 18 amino acids. The CDR3 DNA reads as TGTGCCAGCAGCTTAGCGGTTTCACTAGCGGCGAACACCGGGGAGCTGTTTTTT. Protein: CASSLAVSLAANTGELFF.

This CDR3 reads CATSGQGRDEQYF. The CDR3 region has the DNA TGTGCCACCAGCGGACAGGGCCGAGACGAGCAGTACTTC. The chain is built from TRBV24-1 and TRBJ2-7; 8 bases are shared with TRBD1. From germline, CDR1 is KGHDR and CDR2 SFDVKD. The CDR3 extends over 13 amino acids. V shed 7 bases and J 5 bases; nucleotides not matched to a gene: 6.

The rearrangement links TRBV25-1 to TRBJ1-1; weak D call: TRBD1 (6 bases). The CDR3 contains 14 residues. Deletions cut 10 bases from V and 1 base from J, with 16 bases between. The germline CDR1 and CDR2 sequences are MGHDK and SYGVNS. CDR3: CATQRLGANTEAFF. The CDR3 DNA reads as TGTGCCACCCAGCGGTTGGGGGCGAACACTGAAGCTTTCTTT.

V usage is TRBV6-5 and J usage is TRBJ1-1, with a possible D match to TRBD1 (6 bases). The germline V and J ends were trimmed by 4 bases and 4 bases, with 16 bases remaining between them. The CDR3 extends over 15 amino acids. Germline V gene sequence: CDR1 MNHEY, CDR2 SVGAGI. CDR3 DNA: TGTGCCAGCAGTTCGATTAAACAGGGTGGCACTGAAGCTTTCTTT. Its translation: CASSSIKQGGTEAFF.

This chain uses TRBV30 with TRBJ2-5, with 7 bases that match TRBD2. CDR3 size: 13 residues. The junction had 3 bases not matched to a gene; V was cut back by 1 base and J by 4 bases. The germline CDR1 and CDR2 sequences are GTSNPN and SVGIG (reference sequence). The CDR3 DNA is TGTGCCTGGAGTGGGACTAGAAGAGAGACCCAGTACTTC. Translation: CAWSGTRRETQYF.

CDR3 bases: TGCAGCGTTGAAGCTGTGAGAGGCAGACCCCTGAACACTGAAGCTTTCTTT. Translation: CSVEAVRGRPLNTEAFF. This chain uses TRBV29-1 with TRBJ1-1; D call uncertain. Germline loops: CDR1 SQVTM, CDR2 ANQGSEA. CDR3 size: 17 residues. Trimming removed 1 base at V and 0 bases at J, with 18 bases between.

The V call is TRBV18, the J call TRBJ1-4; D remains ambiguous. The CDR3 extends over 16 amino acids. Germline V CDR1 and CDR2: KGHSH, LQKENI. V shed 6 bases and J shed 8 bases, with 22 bases lying between them. This CDR3 reads CASSREGVGALEKLFF. CDR3 nucleotides: TGTGCCAGCTCCCGGGAAGGTGTGGGTGCGCTCGAAAAACTGTTTTTT.

The J gene is TRBJ2-1, the V gene TRBV4-2; D may be TRBD2 (6 bases). Looked up from germline, CDR1 is LGHNA and CDR2 is YNFKEQ. Trimming removed 2 bases at V and 4 bases at J, with 18 bases between. The CDR3 loop spans 17 amino acids. Here the CDR3 reads CASSQNTGTADYNEQFF. The CDR3 DNA is TGTGCCAGCAGCCAAAATACCGGGACTGCAGATTACAATGAGCAGTTCTTC.

This clone was recorded a few times. V is TRBV28 and J is TRBJ1-6, with 7 bases identical to TRBD1. Germline V lookup: CDR1 MDHEN, CDR2 SYDVKM. The J segment lost 7 bases and the V segment lost 11 bases, leaving 11 bases of the junction unmatched. The CDR3 length is 14 residues. CDR3 sequence: CAAVPGQRNSPLHF. The CDR3 nucleotides are TGTGCCGCCGTTCCGGGACAGAGAAATTCACCCCTCCACTTT.